These 29 T cell receptor beta chains were sequenced from one sample in a study of T cells after yellow fever vaccination. TCRdb reprocessed the 5' RACE reads via MiXCR and lists one record per CDR3 protein. The sample lists about 630,000 distinct CDR3 sequences, approximately 13% occurring once. The material was PBMCs, obtained on the day of the yellow fever booster vaccination. These receptors all stem from a man aged 25-45 years who received the YFV17D yellow fever vaccine.

The rearrangement links TRBV7-2 to TRBJ1-4; D remains unclear. V was trimmed by 5 bases and J by 0 bases, leaving 13 bases between them. Germline CDR1 reads SGHTA; CDR2 reads FQGNSA. There are 16 residues in the CDR3. CDR3 in DNA: TGTGCCAGCAGCCCGCGTGGAAGAGCAACTAATGAAAAACTGTTTTTT. Its translation is CASSPRGRATNEKLFF.

The chain employs TRBV7-2 and TRBJ2-7, with a tentative D call TRBD1 (5 bases). This CDR3 is 13 amino acids long. CDR1 is SGHTA and CDR2 is FQGNSA in the germline V gene. Trimming took off 3 bases at V and 1 base at J, with 7 bases between the two ends. CDR3 sequence (DNA): TGTGCCAGCAGCTTCCACAGGTCCTACGAGCAGTACTTC. Residues: CASSFHRSYEQYF.

The chain is built from TRBV7-2 and TRBJ2-1; 13 nucleotides line up with TRBD2. CDR1 SGHTA and CDR2 FQGNSA come from the germline V gene. This CDR3 is built from 16 residues. The trim removed 10 bases at V and 4 bases at J, leaving 10 bases unmatched. CDR3 coding DNA: TGTGCCATCGCTCCCGGGACTAGCGGGGTATACAATGAGCAGTTCTTC. This encodes CAIAPGTSGVYNEQFF.

The chain has TRBV9 and TRBJ2-7, with 13 bases matching TRBD2. Germline V gives CDR1 SGDLS, CDR2 YYNGEE. The CDR3 sequence is 17 residues long. V gave up 7 bases and J gave up 4 bases; unmatched junction bases: 14. DNA of the CDR3: TGTGCCAGCGGTACCGGGACTAGCGGGGAGCCCCTTTACGAGCAGTACTTC. Its protein product is CASGTGTSGEPLYEQYF. Together with reference TRBV9 and TRBJ2-7, the CDR3 gives the full variable domain: DSGVTQTPKHLITATGQRVTLRCSPRSGDLSVYWYQQSLDQGLQFLIQYYNGEERAKGNILERFSAQQFPDLHSELNLSSLELGDSALYFCASGTGTSGEPLYEQYFGPGTRLTVT.

This chain connects TRBV6-1 to TRBJ2-3; 13 nucleotides match TRBD2. Germline V gene sequence: CDR1 MNHNS, CDR2 SASEGT. The V and J ends lost 3 bases and 1 base, in that order; junction bases with no gene match: 7. The CDR3 consists of 18 residues. The CDR3 coding sequence is TGTGCCAGCAGTGACCTACTCGGACTAGCGGGAGGCACAGATACGCAGTATTTT. It is translated as CASSDLLGLAGGTDTQYF.

CDR3 DNA: TGTGCCAGCAGTTACTCTACGACCGGGACTAGCGCTACCTACGAGCAGTACTTC. It translates to CASSYSTTGTSATYEQYF. This chain joins TRBV6-5 and TRBJ2-7, with 10 bases lining up with TRBD2. V shed 0 bases, J shed 2 bases, and the junction held 10 bases outside the gene matches. The length of the CDR3 is 18 residues. CDR1 and CDR2 from the germline V gene are MNHEY and SVGAGI.

V is TRBV27 and J is TRBJ1-2; D may be TRBD1 (5 bases). Germline CDR1 MNHEY, CDR2 SMNVEV (reference sequence). The CDR3 has 15 residues. Trimming stripped 3 bases from V and 8 bases from J, with 19 bases between. In nucleotides, the CDR3 is TGTGCCAGCAGTTTTCTCCGAGCGGGGTCAGGGGGCTACACCTTC. This gives the protein CASSFLRAGSGGYTF.

J is TRBJ2-3 and V is TRBV30; D unclear. The germline V gene has CDR1 GTSNPN and CDR2 SVGIG (reference sequence). The CDR3 has 15 amino acids. The V gene lost 5 bases and the J gene lost 5 bases, with 20 bases spanning the gap. CDR3 amino acids: CAWRRGGSRLDTQYF. The CDR3 nucleotides read TGTGCCTGGCGACGAGGTGGTAGCAGATTAGATACGCAGTATTTT.

This clonotype was observed a few times. The chain recombines TRBV24-1 with TRBJ2-1; the match to TRBD1 covers 11 bases. CDR3 length equals 15 residues. Germline CDR1 reads KGHDR; CDR2 reads SFDVKD. V lost 3 bases, J lost 6 bases, and 3 bases stayed unmatched. CDR3 sequence: CATSDVGQGVNEQFF. The CDR3 DNA reads as TGTGCCACCAGTGATGTGGGACAGGGGGTCAATGAGCAGTTCTTC.

The chain is built from TRBV19 and TRBJ2-3; D gene uncertain. This CDR3 comprises 12 residues. V lost 3 bases and J lost 6, with 7 bases in between. Germline CDR1 is LNHDA and CDR2 is SQIVND (reference sequence). CDR3 sequence reads: CASSITVDTQYF. The CDR3 DNA reads as TGTGCCAGTAGTATCACAGTGGATACGCAGTATTTT.

This clonotype was observed many times. The chain carries TRBV27 and TRBJ2-7; D remains unclear. Trimming cost V 3 bases and J 1 base, with 10 bases left between them. Looked up from germline, CDR1 is MNHEY and CDR2 is SMNVEV (reference sequence). The CDR3 length is 14 residues. DNA of the CDR3: TGTGCCAGCAGTTTCCGGCCACTTTCCTACGAGCAGTACTTC. This codes for CASSFRPLSYEQYF.

This clonotype was seen a few times. This chain connects TRBV7-8 to TRBJ2-3; perhaps TRBD2 as D (5 bases). The CDR3 contains 15 residues. Germline V lookup: CDR1 SGHVS, CDR2 FQNEAQ. Trimming removed 3 bases from V and 1 base from J, with 11 bases in between. The CDR3 DNA reads as TGTGCCAGCAGCTTGAGGGATGACGGCACAGATACGCAGTATTTT. This sequence encodes CASSLRDDGTDTQYF.

The genes are TRBV3-1 and TRBJ2-1; possible D gene TRBD2, 5 bases. This CDR3 has 13 residues. From germline, CDR1 is LGHDT and CDR2 YNNKEL (reference sequence). Trimming took 0 bases from V and 16 from J, leaving 16 bases between them. CDR3 coding DNA: TGTGCCAGCAGCCAAGAGGCGACGCTAGCTCGTTTCTTC. Protein: CASSQEATLARFF.

This clonotype was observed a handful of times. The DNA of the CDR3 is TGTGCCAGCTCGGTAGGCTTGAGCCGCTACGAGCAGTACTTC. Translation gives CASSVGLSRYEQYF. The V call is TRBV6-2 or TRBV6-3, the J call TRBJ2-7; D is unresolved. Trimming cost V 8 bases and J 3 bases, with 17 bases left between them. CDR3 length: 14 residues. Germline CDR1 is MNHEY and CDR2 is SVGEGT.

This clonotype occurred a few times. The chain links TRBV6-2 or TRBV6-3 to TRBJ2-1; 10 bases map to TRBD2. Germline values: CDR1 MNHEY, CDR2 SVGEGT. The CDR3 is made up of 15 amino acids. With 7 bases clipped from V and 3 bases from J, the junction kept 6 bases outside the gene matches. The CDR3 region has the DNA TGTGCCAGCATCCCACTAGCGGGAAACTACAATGAGCAGTTCTTC. Protein sequence: CASIPLAGNYNEQFF.

The CDR3 spells CASRVTSSAGELFF. The CDR3 DNA follows: TGTGCCAGCAGAGTTACTAGCTCCGCCGGGGAGCTGTTTTTT. The chain uses TRBV12-3 or TRBV12-4 and TRBJ2-2, with a possible D match to TRBD2 (6 bases). This CDR3 spans 14 amino acids. The V gene lost 6 bases and the J gene lost 6 bases, with 14 bases spanning the gap.

This clonotype was seen a handful of times. The V call is TRBV10-3, the J call TRBJ1-5; perhaps TRBD1 as D (5 bases). CDR3 size: 14 residues. Germline V CDR1 and CDR2: ENHRY, SYGVKD. V was shortened by 6 bases and J by 6 bases, with 15 bases between the two germline ends. In DNA form, the CDR3 reads TGTGCCATCAGAGAAGAGGGGAAGGGTCAGCCCCAGCATTTT. Protein sequence: CAIREEGKGQPQHF.

This clonotype occurred a few times. This chain joins TRBV3-1 and TRBJ2-1, with 9 positions matching TRBD2. This CDR3 contains 16 residues. V was clipped by 4 bases and J by 2 bases; unmatched bases: 6. The V gene's germline CDR1 is LGHDT and CDR2 YNNKEL (reference sequence). As DNA, the CDR3 is TGTGCCAGCAGCCTCCTAGCGGGAAGGACCTACAATGAGCAGTTCTTC. Translation gives CASSLLAGRTYNEQFF.

This clonotype was seen a few times. The V gene is TRBV7-2, the J gene TRBJ2-1, with D unresolved. CDR1 and CDR2 (germline): SGHTA, FQGNSA. V lost 5 bases to trimming and J lost 0 bases, with 11 bases between them. The CDR3 is 15 amino acids. This chain's CDR3 is CASSTTASSYNEQFF. The CDR3 DNA is TGTGCCAGCAGCACAACAGCGAGCTCCTACAATGAGCAGTTCTTC.

The rearrangement links TRBV2 to TRBJ2-2; 11 nucleotides align to TRBD1. The ends lost 11 bases at V and 0 bases at J; junction bases unmatched: 14. Germline-derived CDR1 and CDR2 are SNHLY and FYNNEI. The CDR3 sequence is 18 residues long. Here the CDR3 DNA reads TGTGCCTTCTGGAAGCTACCGGGACAGGGGGCGAACACCGGGGAGCTGTTTTTT. Encoded protein: CAFWKLPGQGANTGELFF. The variable domain in full, with the rest retrieved from reference TRBV2 and TRBJ2-2, is EPEVTQTPSHQVTQMGQEVILRCVPISNHLYFYWYRQILGQKVEFLVSFYNNEISEKSEIFDDQFSVERPDGSNFTLKIRSTKLEDSAMYFCAFWKLPGQGANTGELFFGEGSRLTVL.

This chain connects TRBV5-1 to TRBJ2-2; D is unresolved. The CDR3 runs to 15 residues. Trimming stripped 2 bases from V and 0 bases from J, with 8 bases between. CDR1 is SGHRS, CDR2 YFSETQ, per germline. In DNA form, the CDR3 reads TGCGCCAGCAGCTTTGCGCTTGCGAACACCGGGGAGCTGTTTTTT. Encoded protein: CASSFALANTGELFF.

This clonotype was counted between two and nine times. CDR3: CASSLVTGGFYEQYF. CDR3 nucleotide sequence: TGTGCCAGCAGTTTAGTCACAGGGGGCTTCTACGAGCAGTACTTC. The chain couples TRBV12-3 or TRBV12-4 to TRBJ2-7, with TRBD1 identical over 9 bases. V trimming: 1 base; J trimming: 3 bases; junction bases outside the gene matches: 4. The length of the CDR3 is 15 residues.

This clonotype has more than one count but fewer than ten. J is TRBJ2-3 and V is TRBV18; TRBD2 aligns across 8 bases. V trimming: 4 bases; J trimming: 2 bases; junction bases outside the gene matches: 5. The CDR3 sequence is 15 residues long. The V gene's germline CDR1 is KGHSH and CDR2 LQKENI. The CDR3 region is CASSLTSGHTDTQYF. CDR3 sequence (DNA): TGTGCCAGCTCACTTACTAGCGGTCACACAGATACGCAGTATTTT.

The rearrangement uses TRBV6-1 and TRBJ2-7; D might be TRBD1 (6 bases). CDR1 is MNHNS and CDR2 is SASEGT in the germline V gene. This CDR3 spans 15 amino acids. Trimming stripped 3 bases from V and 1 base from J, with 13 bases between. The CDR3 sequence: CASSDQGWGSYEQYF. CDR3 in DNA: TGTGCCAGCAGTGACCAGGGGTGGGGATCCTACGAGCAGTACTTC.

This clonotype occurred many times. The chain combines TRBV7-6 with TRBJ2-2; weak D call: TRBD1 (5 bases). CDR1 is SGHVS and CDR2 is FNYEAQ in the germline V gene. There are 15 residues in the CDR3. Trimming cost V 1 base and J 6 bases, with 12 bases left between them. CDR3 in amino acids: CASSLVYRTPGELFF. The CDR3 DNA sequence: TGTGCCAGCAGCTTAGTGTACAGGACCCCCGGGGAGCTGTTTTTT.

This clonotype has just a few counts. This chain joins TRBV4-2 and TRBJ2-7, with 8 bases that match TRBD1. J lost 4 bases, V lost 4 bases, and 9 bases had no gene match. The germline CDR1 and CDR2 sequences are LGHNA and YNFKEQ. The CDR3 is made up of 15 amino acids. CDR3 region: CASSLNPGQAYEQYF. The CDR3 DNA follows: TGTGCCAGCAGCCTTAACCCGGGACAGGCATACGAGCAGTACTTC.

This clonotype was picked up a small number of times. This chain uses TRBV7-9 with TRBJ1-6; 9 positions match TRBD1. Per germline, CDR1 SEHNR and CDR2 FQNEAQ (reference sequence). Trimming at V came to 5 bases and at J to 9 bases, leaving 8 bases not matched to a gene. The CDR3 has 15 amino acids. The DNA for the CDR3 is TGTGCCAGCAGCCCAGGGACAGGGACGAGTTCACCCCTCCACTTT. Protein: CASSPGTGTSSPLHF. Filled out from reference TRBV7-9 and TRBJ1-6, the complete variable domain reads DTGVSQNPRHKITKRGQNVTFRCDPISEHNRLYWYRQTLGQGPEFLTYFQNEAQLEKSRLLSDRFSAERPKGSFSTLEIQRTEQGDSAMYLCASSPGTGTSSPLHFGNGTRLTVT.

This rearrangement joins TRBV2 to TRBJ2-1; D could derive from TRBD1 or TRBD2 (5 bases each). CDR1 SNHLY and CDR2 FYNNEI come from the germline V gene. Trimming took off 5 bases at V and 7 bases at J, with 9 bases between the two ends. This CDR3 comprises 12 residues. CDR3 sequence: CASSPWGNEQFF. CDR3 coding DNA: TGTGCCAGCAGTCCCTGGGGGAATGAGCAGTTCTTC.

Points on this clonotype: A read error may produce the germline difference seen at one junction end. This chain connects TRBV18 to TRBJ1-2; D ambiguous. The V gene's germline CDR1 is KGHSH and CDR2 LQKENI. The CDR3 contains 11 residues. The CDR3, as DNA: TGTGCCAGCTCCCCACTGAATGGCTACACCTTC. This translates into CASSPLNGYTF. Variable domain in full (rest from reference TRBV18 and TRBJ1-2): NAGVMQNPRHLVRRRGQEARLRCSPMKGHSHVYWYRQLPEEGLKFMVYLQKENIIDESGMPKERFSAEFPKEGPSILRIQQVVRGDSAAYFCASSPLNGYTFGSGTRLTVV.